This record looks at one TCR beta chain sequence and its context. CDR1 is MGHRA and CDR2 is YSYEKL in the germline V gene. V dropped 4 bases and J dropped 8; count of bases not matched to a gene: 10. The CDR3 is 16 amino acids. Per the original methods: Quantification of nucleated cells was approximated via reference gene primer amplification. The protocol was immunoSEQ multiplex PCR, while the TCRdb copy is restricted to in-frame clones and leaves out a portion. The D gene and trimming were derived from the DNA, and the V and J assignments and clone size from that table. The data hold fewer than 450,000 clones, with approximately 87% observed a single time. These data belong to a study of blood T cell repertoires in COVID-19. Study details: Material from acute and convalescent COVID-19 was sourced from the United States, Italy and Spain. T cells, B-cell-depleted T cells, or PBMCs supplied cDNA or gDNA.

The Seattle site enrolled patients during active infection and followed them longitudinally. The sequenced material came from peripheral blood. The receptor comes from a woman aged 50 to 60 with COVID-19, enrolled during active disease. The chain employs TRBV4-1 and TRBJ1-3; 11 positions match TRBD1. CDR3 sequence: CASSPRGQGARDTIYF. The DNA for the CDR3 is TGCGCCAGCAGCCCACGTGGACAGGGGGCGCGGGACACCATATATTTT.